The 31 T cell receptor beta chains below were found in one sample sequenced in a study of beta chain features in type 1 diabetes. General observations from the study: All four CD4+ subsets of Type 1 diabetes patients contained TCRB CDR3s that were moderately but significantly shorter.

These TCRs are of unknown antigen specificity. The investigators reverse transcribed all of the isolated RNA, so they sequenced expressed TCRB transcripts. Profiling relied on immunoSEQ multiplex PCR, and the TCRdb table lists in-frame clones only, not all of them. The table shows around 260,000 clones, with roughly 20% occurring only once. Source material: naive CD4+ T cells from blood. These receptors originate from a woman aged 35 to 49 with type 1 diabetes.

This rearrangement joins TRBV28 to TRBJ2-7, with 9 bases fitting TRBD1. V shed 6 bases and J 2 bases; nucleotides not matched to a gene: 8. CDR1 MDHEN and CDR2 SYDVKM come from the germline V gene. The CDR3 has 15 amino acids. Here the CDR3 DNA reads TGTGCCAGCAGGCTTACCGGGACAGGGACCTACGAGCAGTACTTC. Encoded protein: CASRLTGTGTYEQYF.

CDR3 loop: CASSVVLAGGKQFF. The CDR3 nucleotides are TGTGCCAGCAGCGTAGTGCTAGCGGGGGGGAAGCAGTTCTTC. The chain uses TRBV9 and TRBJ2-1, with 12 bases identical to TRBD2. The CDR3 covers 14 residues. The junction had 3 bases not matched to a gene; V was cut back by 0 bases and J by 11 bases. Germline CDR1 and CDR2: SGDLS and YYNGEE.

This clone was detected only a few times. Here the CDR3 reads CATSFQSPGGELFF. In DNA, the CDR3 is TGTGCCACCAGCTTTCAGTCCCCTGGCGGGGAGCTGTTTTTT. J is TRBJ2-2 and V is TRBV15; no firm D call. CDR1 and CDR2 (germline): LNHNV, YYDKDF (reference sequence). V was clipped by 5 bases and J by 7 bases, with 14 bases between them. The CDR3 has 14 residues.

V gene TRBV2 combines with J gene TRBJ2-3; D gene unclear. Trimming stripped 3 bases from V and 11 bases from J, with 15 bases between. CDR3 length: 13 residues. CDR1 and CDR2 (germline): SNHLY, FYNNEI. CDR3 in DNA: TGTGCCAGCAGTGAGTGGCCTAGTCCGGGGCAGTATTTT. As protein: CASSEWPSPGQYF. Together with reference TRBV2 and TRBJ2-3, the CDR3 gives the full variable domain: EPEVTQTPSHQVTQMGQEVILRCVPISNHLYFYWYRQILGQKVEFLVSFYNNEISEKSEIFDDQFSVERPDGSNFTLKIRSTKLEDSAMYFCASSEWPSPGQYFGPGTRLTVL.

This clone has a handful of counts. The chain joins TRBV30 to TRBJ1-2, with D possibly matching TRBD1 (5 bases). Germline V gene lookup returns CDR1 GTSNPN and CDR2 SVGIG (reference sequence). V lost 2 bases and J 8 bases, leaving 18 bases between the germline ends. The CDR3 contains 14 residues. In nucleotides, the CDR3 is TGTGCCTGGAGTCCCAACGGGCTTCAGGGCGGCTACACCTTC. It specifies CAWSPNGLQGGYTF.

This chain links TRBV11-2 with TRBJ1-3; D gene unclear. Germline values: CDR1 SGHAT, CDR2 FQNNGV. The CDR3 contains 15 residues. V gave up 2 bases and J gave up 0 bases, with 8 bases separating them. For the CDR3, the DNA is TGTGCCAGCAGCTTAAGCGGAACCTCTGGAAACACCATATATTTT. Its protein product is CASSLSGTSGNTIYF.

This chain connects TRBV5-4 to TRBJ2-1; D is possibly TRBD2 (5 bases). V lost 5 bases, J lost 9 bases, and 12 bases lay in between. Germline CDR1 reads SGHNT; CDR2 reads YYREEE (reference sequence). The CDR3 spans 12 residues. The chain's CDR3 is CASRPLEGEQFF. The CDR3 region has the DNA TGTGCCAGCAGACCACTAGAAGGTGAGCAGTTCTTC.

This chain connects TRBV28 to TRBJ1-1, with D perhaps matching TRBD1 (6 bases). The V end lost 5 bases, the J end lost 5 bases, and 15 bases lay between the germline ends. The CDR3 contains 14 residues. The germline CDR1 and CDR2 sequences are MDHEN and SYDVKM. The CDR3 sequence is CASSPPTGRTEAFF. The CDR3 DNA follows: TGTGCCAGCAGTCCCCCGACAGGACGGACTGAAGCTTTCTTT.

In this sample, this clone turned up a few times. The J gene is TRBJ2-7, the V gene TRBV5-1, with 10 bases aligning to TRBD1. Germline trimming cut 4 bases from V and 5 bases from J; bases unmatched to any gene: 6. The germline V gene has CDR1 SGHRS and CDR2 YFSETQ. This CDR3 is 14 amino acids long. This CDR3 reads CASSKGTGVDEQYF. CDR3 nucleotide sequence: TGCGCCAGCAGCAAGGGGACAGGGGTTGACGAGCAGTACTTC.

CDR3: CASSLGQILTGELFF. In DNA form, the CDR3 reads TGCGCCAGCAGTTTGGGGCAGATCCTCACCGGGGAGCTGTTTTTT. The V gene is TRBV4-3, the J gene TRBJ2-2; D possibly corresponds to TRBD1 (5 bases). The CDR3 spans 15 residues. The germline gives CDR1 LGHNA, CDR2 YSLEER. V was clipped by 6 bases and J by 4 bases, with 15 bases between them.

This clone was recorded a few times. The chain has TRBV7-3 and TRBJ2-3; D perhaps matches TRBD2 (6 bases). V shed 5 bases and J shed 1 base, with 13 bases lying between them. Germline V gene data show CDR1 as SGHTA and CDR2 as FQGTGA. The CDR3 spans 15 residues. CDR3 protein: CASSPGGSGTDTQYF. CDR3 DNA sequence: TGTGCCAGCAGCCCCGGGGGTAGCGGCACAGATACGCAGTATTTT.

The CDR3 is CSVDGLAADNEQFF. For the CDR3, the DNA is TGCAGCGTTGACGGACTAGCGGCAGACAATGAGCAGTTCTTC. The chain links TRBV29-1 to TRBJ2-1, with 10 bases matching TRBD2. The CDR3 is 14 residues long. Germline V lookup: CDR1 SQVTM, CDR2 ANQGSEA. J gave up 5 bases and V 3 bases, and 4 bases lay outside the gene matches.

For the CDR3, the DNA is TGTGCCAGCTTTTCTCAAGAGACCCAGTACTTC. Its protein is CASFSQETQYF. V and J are TRBV6-6 and TRBJ2-5; D is uncertain. Germline loops: CDR1 MNHNY, CDR2 SVGAGI (reference sequence). V lost 8 bases, J lost 2 bases, and 6 bases lay in between. The CDR3 is 11 amino acids.

This chain connects TRBV4-2 to TRBJ2-2; D might be TRBD1 (5 bases). Germline CDR1 LGHNA, CDR2 YNFKEQ. The CDR3 sequence is 15 residues long. Trimming stripped 4 bases from V and 5 bases from J, with 14 bases between. For the CDR3, the DNA is TGTGCCAGCAGCCCCCAGACAGAAATAACCGGGGAGCTGTTTTTT. Translating gives CASSPQTEITGELFF.

This clone was observed a few times. The chain is built from TRBV4-2 and TRBJ1-2; D not resolved. Looked up from germline, CDR1 is LGHNA and CDR2 is YNFKEQ. The CDR3 covers 14 residues. V lost 1 base and J lost 3, with 9 bases in between. In DNA form, the CDR3 reads TGTGCCAGCAGCCAAGCCGGGAGCGACTATGGCTACACCTTC. This sequence encodes CASSQAGSDYGYTF.

This clone has only a few counts. The V and J genes are TRBV4-3 and TRBJ2-1, with D possibly matching TRBD1 (5 bases). Germline loops: CDR1 LGHNA, CDR2 YSLEER. Trimming removed 4 bases at V and 6 bases at J, with 10 bases between. The CDR3 spans 13 residues. The CDR3 DNA reads as TGCGCCAGCAGCCCAAGCAGGGCCAATGAGCAGTTCTTC. Its protein product is CASSPSRANEQFF.

This sequence joins TRBV4-3 and TRBJ1-2, with TRBD1 identical over 8 bases. Germline V gives CDR1 LGHNA, CDR2 YSLEER. V lost 1 base, J lost 4 bases, and 5 bases stayed unmatched. CDR3 length: 15 residues. The DNA for the CDR3 is TGCGCCAGCAGCCAAGGTCAGGGGGCGAGCTATGGCTACACCTTC. This codes for CASSQGQGASYGYTF.

This chain uses TRBV7-2 with TRBJ2-5; TRBD2 matches 9 bases. The CDR3 runs 16 residues. CDR1 SGHTA and CDR2 FQGNSA come from the germline V gene. V shed 1 base and J 5 bases; nucleotides not matched to a gene: 8. In DNA form, the CDR3 reads TGTGCCAGCAGCTTAGGCAGCAGGGCGGGGGGGGAGACCCAGTACTTC. Protein: CASSLGSRAGGETQYF.

This clone occurred a few times. The chain employs TRBV6-1 and TRBJ2-4, with 10 bases identical to TRBD2. V was clipped by 1 base and J by 3 bases; unmatched bases: 9. CDR1 and CDR2 from the germline V gene are MNHNS and SASEGT. The CDR3 has 18 residues. The CDR3 bases are TGTGCCAGCAGTGAAGAGTGGGTAGCGGGAGGACGCAAAAACATTCAGTACTTC. Translating it yields CASSEEWVAGGRKNIQYF.

The chain carries TRBV4-1 and TRBJ1-1; D gene ambiguous. Between the trimmed V and J ends, which lost 1 base and 1 base, there was a span of 10 bases. The CDR3 loop spans 15 amino acids. Germline CDR1 reads MGHRA; CDR2 reads YSYEKL. As DNA, the CDR3 is TGCGCCAGCAGCCAAGGGCGGGCCCCGAACACTGAAGCTTTCTTT. As protein: CASSQGRAPNTEAFF.

This clone was counted between two and nine times. Mismatch with germline at one junction end may stem from a read error. The genes are TRBV7-9 and TRBJ2-7, with TRBD2 as a possible D gene (5 bases). The length of the CDR3 is 11 residues. CDR1 SEHNR and CDR2 FQNEAQ come from the germline V gene (reference sequence). This CDR3 reads CASSLSEGTVF. The CDR3 DNA sequence: TGTGCCAGCAGCTTAAGCGAGGGCACGGTCTTC.

V is TRBV7-3 and J is TRBJ1-5, with D hard to call. CDR1 is SGHTA and CDR2 is FQGTGA in the germline V gene. The CDR3 sequence is 10 residues long. Trimming stripped 3 bases from V and 9 bases from J, with 3 bases between. DNA for the CDR3: TGTGCCAGCAGCTTTAGGCCCCAGCATTTT. Amino acids: CASSFRPQHF. Based on the CDR3 plus reference TRBV7-3 and TRBJ1-5, the full variable domain is GAGVSQTPSNKVTEKGKYVELRCDPISGHTALYWYRQSLGQGPEFLIYFQGTGAADDSGLPNDRFFAVRPEGSVSTLKIQRTERGDSAVYLCASSFRPQHFGDGTRLSIL.

J is TRBJ2-7 and V is TRBV7-2; D possibly corresponds to TRBD2 (5 bases). V was pared by 5 bases and J by 5 bases, with 16 bases between. Germline loops: CDR1 SGHTA, CDR2 FQGNSA. The CDR3 covers 14 residues. CDR3 DNA: TGTGCCAGCAGCCCCCACTCTAGCTTCCACGAGCAGTACTTC. This gives the protein CASSPHSSFHEQYF.

This chain connects TRBV4-1 to TRBJ2-6, with unresolved D. CDR1 and CDR2 (germline): MGHRA, YSYEKL. The CDR3 spans 15 residues. V was clipped by 1 base and J by 4 bases, with 8 bases between them. DNA for the CDR3: TGCGCCAGCAGCCAAGCCCTCTTGGGGGCCAACGTCCTGACTTTC. Amino acid sequence: CASSQALLGANVLTF.

This clone has a handful of counts. CDR3 residues: CAWTLAGWSGELFF. The CDR3 bases are TGTGCCTGGACACTAGCGGGATGGTCCGGGGAGCTGTTTTTT. The chain joins TRBV30 to TRBJ2-2; 10 bases fit TRBD2. CDR1 is GTSNPN, CDR2 SVGIG, per germline (reference sequence). V gave up 4 bases and J gave up 6 bases; unmatched junction bases: 5. The CDR3 has 14 amino acids. The full variable domain, rest sourced from reference TRBV30 and TRBJ2-2, is SQTIHQWPATLVQPVGSPLSLECTVEGTSNPNLYWYRQAAGRGLQLLFYSVGIGQISSEVPQNLSASRPQDRQFILSSKKLLLSDSGFYLCAWTLAGWSGELFFGEGSRLTVL.

This clone has just a few counts. The genes are TRBV7-2 and TRBJ1-2; 8 nucleotides align to TRBD1. V shed 5 bases and J 8 bases; nucleotides not matched to a gene: 7. CDR1 is SGHTA and CDR2 is FQGNSA in the germline V gene. The CDR3 loop spans 13 amino acids. CDR3 bases: TGTGCCAGCAGCGGCTGGACAGGGAACGGCTACACCTTC. Residues: CASSGWTGNGYTF.

J is TRBJ2-1 and V is TRBV9; perhaps TRBD2 as D (6 bases). The CDR3 consists of 15 residues. The V gene lost 4 bases and the J gene lost 3 bases, with 14 bases spanning the gap. Germline V CDR1 and CDR2: SGDLS, YYNGEE. The CDR3 nucleotides read TGTGCCAGCAGCCCAGTGGAGGGAAGCTACAATGAGCAGTTCTTC. This codes for CASSPVEGSYNEQFF.

This clone came up a few times. The genes are TRBV4-1 and TRBJ2-1; TRBD2 matches at 10 bases. From germline, CDR1 is MGHRA and CDR2 YSYEKL. V was pared by 0 bases and J by 7 bases, with 6 bases of the junction left unmatched. There are 16 residues in the CDR3. The CDR3 coding sequence is TGCGCCAGCAGCCAAGACCGGGCTAGCGGGAGTAATGAGCAGTTCTTC. Translation gives CASSQDRASGSNEQFF.

This clone was observed a few times. The chain links TRBV5-1 to TRBJ2-5; D is perhaps TRBD1 (6 bases). CDR3 length equals 15 residues. Deletions cut 2 bases from V and 0 bases from J, with 11 bases between. Germline V lookup: CDR1 SGHRS, CDR2 YFSETQ. CDR3 sequence: CASSFGDKYQETQYF. In nucleotides, the CDR3 is TGCGCCAGCAGCTTCGGGGACAAGTACCAAGAGACCCAGTACTTC.

This clone occurred a few times. The chain is built from TRBV18 and TRBJ1-4, with 8 positions matching TRBD1. V shed 8 bases and J 7 bases; nucleotides not matched to a gene: 9. This CDR3 is 14 amino acids long. CDR1 and CDR2 from the germline V gene are KGHSH and LQKENI. CDR3 residues: CASTGQGGGEKLFF. The CDR3 nucleotides are TGTGCCAGCACTGGACAGGGCGGAGGTGAAAAACTGTTTTTT. Looking up the rest from reference TRBV18 and TRBJ1-4 gives the full variable domain: NAGVMQNPRHLVRRRGQEARLRCSPMKGHSHVYWYRQLPEEGLKFMVYLQKENIIDESGMPKERFSAEFPKEGPSILRIQQVVRGDSAAYFCASTGQGGGEKLFFGSGTQLSVL.

The chain employs TRBV28 and TRBJ2-7; 7 bases are shared with TRBD2. Germline-derived CDR1 and CDR2 are MDHEN and SYDVKM. The CDR3 has 16 amino acids. The junction had 11 bases not matched to a gene; V was cut back by 6 bases and J by 0 bases. CDR3 coding DNA: TGTGCCAGCAGCCAGGGAGGGGCAAGGGGCTCCTACGAGCAGTACTTC. Its translation: CASSQGGARGSYEQYF.